This T cell receptor beta chain was documented in a study of cytomegalovirus exposure and HLA in healthy donors (dated by TCRdb to about 2017). In the study overall: A later analysis indicated that the 90 to 150 validation repertoires were generated on the platform also employed for the approximately 700 repertoires of the first cohort. The aim of the study was to test whether cataloging public T cell receptors could identify signatures of past pathogen exposure. In addition to the first cohort of 666 subjects, a separate validation cohort of approximately 120 different subjects was used. The study combined high-throughput TCR immunosequencing, statistical association of individual TCRs with disease status, and machine learning to predict cytomegalovirus infection status.

Separate from the roughly 650-subject first cohort, the validation cohort of about 110 subjects was the group to which the donors belonged. The library came from the immunoSEQ multiplex PCR assay. As for the original processing: A statistical classification framework was developed to diagnose cytomegalovirus status using the catalog of TCR beta chain sequences. Not all clones reach the TCRdb copy of this immuneACCESS table, which keeps in-frame sequences only. Checked studies attribute under half of the gap to unresolved V genes and leave the rest unexplained. V and J calls and clone size are copied from that table; D and trimming were computed from the DNA. A total of under 140,000 clones appear in this sample, over 75% of them only once. The top ten hold roughly 1.4% of the sample. General study outcomes and caveats: In a later analysis, TCRs clustered in the first cohort were found to also tend to co-occur in the 120 validation repertoires, with 94% of cluster scores above 0. Three of the identified cytomegalovirus-associated TCR beta chains were confirmed in vitro to be specific for cytomegalovirus antigens. All 120 or so repertoires were used to score co-occurrence in the validation cohort in a later analysis, because that analysis had no HLA typing for the cohort. The study listed 150 to 200 TCR beta chains as associated with cytomegalovirus. Across donors, most TCR sequences were observed very rarely, whereas some public TCRs were present in many individuals. The authors suggested that the approach could potentially be generalized to other disease states and immunological phenotypes. Cytomegalovirus status was reported to be diagnosed by the classifier with high specificity and sensitivity in both the original and validation cohorts.

Regarding this clone: The target of this receptor is not known. One base away there is no much larger clone; base qualities are not given.

The TCR was taken from a woman aged 25 to 39 in good health and CMV-seropositive. Material: PBMCs.

The bases are TGTGCCAGCAGTTTTCGGGCTGGGGCCAACGTCCTGACTTTC. This gives the protein CASSFRAGANVLTF. The V and J segments used are TRBV6-6 and TRBJ2-6, with no confident D gene call. Including cysteine and phenylalanine, the CDR3 has 14 amino acids. CDR3 DNA is the only sequence kept; it has 42 bases, read in frame from the first base. V is pared back by 4 bases and J by 2 bases, with 6 bases lying between the germline termini. Reading the germline V gene (reference sequence) gives CDR1 MNHNY and CDR2 SVGAGI.